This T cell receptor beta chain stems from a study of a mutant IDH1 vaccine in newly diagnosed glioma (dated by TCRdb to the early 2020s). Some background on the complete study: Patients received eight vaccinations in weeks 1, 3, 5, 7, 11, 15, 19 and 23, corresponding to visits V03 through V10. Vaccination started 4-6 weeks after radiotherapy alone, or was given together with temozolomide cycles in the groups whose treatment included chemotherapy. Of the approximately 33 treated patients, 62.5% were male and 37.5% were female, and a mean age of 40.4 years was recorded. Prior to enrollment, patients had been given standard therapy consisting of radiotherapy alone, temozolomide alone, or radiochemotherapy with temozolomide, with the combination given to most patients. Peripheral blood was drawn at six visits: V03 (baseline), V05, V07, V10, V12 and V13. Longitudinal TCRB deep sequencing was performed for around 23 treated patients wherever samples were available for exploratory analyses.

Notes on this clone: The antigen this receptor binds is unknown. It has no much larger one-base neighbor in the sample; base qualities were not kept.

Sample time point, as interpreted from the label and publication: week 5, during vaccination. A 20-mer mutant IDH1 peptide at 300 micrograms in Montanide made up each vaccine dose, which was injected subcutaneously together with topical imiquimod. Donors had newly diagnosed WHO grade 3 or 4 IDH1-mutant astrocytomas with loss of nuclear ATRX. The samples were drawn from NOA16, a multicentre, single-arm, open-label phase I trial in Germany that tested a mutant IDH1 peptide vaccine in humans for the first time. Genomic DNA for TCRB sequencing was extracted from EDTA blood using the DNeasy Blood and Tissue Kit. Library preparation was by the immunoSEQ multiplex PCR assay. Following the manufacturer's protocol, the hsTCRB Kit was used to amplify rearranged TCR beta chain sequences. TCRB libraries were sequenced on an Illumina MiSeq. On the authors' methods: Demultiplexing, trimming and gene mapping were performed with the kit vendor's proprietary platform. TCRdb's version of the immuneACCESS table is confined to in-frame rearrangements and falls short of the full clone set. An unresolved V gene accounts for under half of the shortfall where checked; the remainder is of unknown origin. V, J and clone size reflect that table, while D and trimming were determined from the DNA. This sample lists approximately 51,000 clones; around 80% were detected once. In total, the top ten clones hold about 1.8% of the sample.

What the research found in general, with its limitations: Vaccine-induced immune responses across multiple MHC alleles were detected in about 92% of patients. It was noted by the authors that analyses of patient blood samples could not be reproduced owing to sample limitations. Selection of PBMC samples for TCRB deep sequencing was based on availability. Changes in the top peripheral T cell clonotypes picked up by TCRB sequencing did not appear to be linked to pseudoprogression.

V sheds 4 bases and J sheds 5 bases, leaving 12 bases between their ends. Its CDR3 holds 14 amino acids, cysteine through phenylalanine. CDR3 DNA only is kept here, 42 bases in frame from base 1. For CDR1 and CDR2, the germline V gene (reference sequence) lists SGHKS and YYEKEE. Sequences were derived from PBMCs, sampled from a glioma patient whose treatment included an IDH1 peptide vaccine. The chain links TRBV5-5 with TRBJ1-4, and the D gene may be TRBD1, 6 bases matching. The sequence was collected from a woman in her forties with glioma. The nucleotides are TGTGCCAGCAGCCGATGGGGGCCAAATGAAAAACTGTTTTTT. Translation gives CASSRWGPNEKLFF. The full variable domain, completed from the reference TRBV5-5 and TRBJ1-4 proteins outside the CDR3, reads DAGVTQSPTHLIKTRGQQVTLRCSPISGHKSVSWYQQVLGQGPQFIFQYYEKEERGRGNFPDRFSARQFPNYSSELNVNALLLGDSALYLCASSRWGPNEKLFFGSGTQLSVL.